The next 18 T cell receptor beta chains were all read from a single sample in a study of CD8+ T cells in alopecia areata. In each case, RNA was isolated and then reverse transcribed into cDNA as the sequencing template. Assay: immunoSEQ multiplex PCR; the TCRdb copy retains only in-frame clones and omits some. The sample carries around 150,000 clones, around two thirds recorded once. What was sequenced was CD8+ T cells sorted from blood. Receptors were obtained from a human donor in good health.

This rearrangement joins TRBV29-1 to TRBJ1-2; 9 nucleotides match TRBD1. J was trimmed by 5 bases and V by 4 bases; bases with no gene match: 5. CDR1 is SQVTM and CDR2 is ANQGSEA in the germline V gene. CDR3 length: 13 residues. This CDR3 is CSVAGTGTYGYTF. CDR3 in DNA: TGCAGCGTTGCCGGGACAGGGACGTATGGCTACACCTTC. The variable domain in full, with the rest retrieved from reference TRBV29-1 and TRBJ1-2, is SAVISQKPSRDICQRGTSLTIQCQVDSQVTMMFWYRQQPGQSLTLIATANQGSEATYESGFVIDKFPISRPNLTFSTLTVSNMSPEDSSIYLCSVAGTGTYGYTFGSGTRLTVV.

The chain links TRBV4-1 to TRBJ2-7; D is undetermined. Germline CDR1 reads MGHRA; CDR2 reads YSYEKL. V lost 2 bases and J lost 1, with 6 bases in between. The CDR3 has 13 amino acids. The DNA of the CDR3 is TGCGCCAGCAGCCAAATCGGGTCCTACGAGCAGTACTTC. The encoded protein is CASSQIGSYEQYF.

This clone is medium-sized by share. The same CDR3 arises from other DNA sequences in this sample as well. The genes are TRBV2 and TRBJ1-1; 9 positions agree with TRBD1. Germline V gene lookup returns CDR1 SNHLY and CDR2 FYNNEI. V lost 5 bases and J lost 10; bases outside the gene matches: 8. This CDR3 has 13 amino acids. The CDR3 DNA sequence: TGTGCCAGCAGTCTACCGGGACAGGGCGCAGCTTTCTTT. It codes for CASSLPGQGAAFF.

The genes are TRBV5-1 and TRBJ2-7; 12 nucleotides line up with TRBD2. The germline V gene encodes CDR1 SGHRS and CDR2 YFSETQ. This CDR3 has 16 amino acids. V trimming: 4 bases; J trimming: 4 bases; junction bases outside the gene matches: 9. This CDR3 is CASSLLAGGLFYEQYF. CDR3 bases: TGCGCCAGCAGCCTACTAGCGGGAGGCCTTTTTTACGAGCAGTACTTC.

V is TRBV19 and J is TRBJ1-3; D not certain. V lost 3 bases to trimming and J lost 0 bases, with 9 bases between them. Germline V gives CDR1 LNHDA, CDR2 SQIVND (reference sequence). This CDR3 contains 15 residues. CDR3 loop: CASSMSGSSGNTIYF. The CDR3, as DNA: TGTGCCAGTAGTATGTCCGGGAGCTCTGGAAACACCATATATTTT.

The CDR3 DNA is TGCGCCAGCAGCTTGGAGGACAGGATCCCCTACGAGCAGTACTTC. It codes for CASSLEDRIPYEQYF. The rearrangement uses TRBV5-1 and TRBJ2-7; 7 positions match TRBD1. The CDR3 runs 15 residues. Trimming cost V 0 bases and J 2 bases; bases outside gene matches: 5. Germline V gene data show CDR1 as SGHRS and CDR2 as YFSETQ.

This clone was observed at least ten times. This chain's CDR3 is CASSQVRTTEQFF. The CDR3 bases are TGCGCCAGCAGCCAAGTTAGGACCACTGAGCAGTTCTTC. This chain uses TRBV4-1 with TRBJ2-1; no clear D gene. Germline V lookup: CDR1 MGHRA, CDR2 YSYEKL. V gave up 1 base and J gave up 9 bases, with 10 bases separating them. CDR3 length: 13 amino acids.

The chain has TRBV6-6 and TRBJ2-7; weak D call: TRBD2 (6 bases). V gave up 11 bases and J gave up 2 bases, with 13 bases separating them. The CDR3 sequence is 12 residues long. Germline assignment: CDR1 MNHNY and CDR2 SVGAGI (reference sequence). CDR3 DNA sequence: TGTGCCGCAAGAGGCGGGGCCTACGAGCAGTACTTC. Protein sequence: CAARGGAYEQYF.

Here the CDR3 DNA reads TGTGCCTGGAGTGATGACGGGTACACTGAAGCTTTCTTT. This codes for CAWSDDGYTEAFF. The J gene is TRBJ1-1, the V gene TRBV30; D not resolved. Trimming took off 1 base at V and 3 bases at J, with 9 bases between the two ends. The germline V gene has CDR1 GTSNPN and CDR2 SVGIG (reference sequence). The CDR3 totals 13 residues.

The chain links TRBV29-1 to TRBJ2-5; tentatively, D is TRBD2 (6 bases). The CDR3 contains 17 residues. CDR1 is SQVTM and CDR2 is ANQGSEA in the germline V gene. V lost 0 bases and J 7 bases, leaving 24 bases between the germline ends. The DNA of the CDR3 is TGCAGCGTTGAAGATCGAGACAGTCCGACTAGGTTCGTGACCCAGTACTTC. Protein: CSVEDRDSPTRFVTQYF.

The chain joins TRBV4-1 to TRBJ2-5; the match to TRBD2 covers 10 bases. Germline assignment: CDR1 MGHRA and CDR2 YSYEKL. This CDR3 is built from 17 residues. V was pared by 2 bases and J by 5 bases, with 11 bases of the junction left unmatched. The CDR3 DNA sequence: TGCGCCAGCAGCCAAATCAGGGGAGCGGGAGGGGGCGAGACCCAGTACTTC. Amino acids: CASSQIRGAGGGETQYF.

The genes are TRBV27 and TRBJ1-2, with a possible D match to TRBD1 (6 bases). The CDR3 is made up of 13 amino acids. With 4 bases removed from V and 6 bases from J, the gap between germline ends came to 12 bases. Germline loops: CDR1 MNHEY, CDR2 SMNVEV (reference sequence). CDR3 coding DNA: TGTGCCAGCAGTTCCGGACAGCTCAATGGCTACACCTTC. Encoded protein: CASSSGQLNGYTF.

The CDR3 DNA follows: TGTGCCAGCAGCCTAAGCAGGGAGCAGTTCTTC. This encodes CASSLSREQFF. The rearrangement joins TRBV13 to TRBJ2-1; the D is unclear. This CDR3 is 11 amino acids long. V shed 5 bases and J shed 10 bases, with 9 bases lying between them. Germline-derived CDR1 and CDR2 are PRHDT and FYEKMQ (reference sequence).

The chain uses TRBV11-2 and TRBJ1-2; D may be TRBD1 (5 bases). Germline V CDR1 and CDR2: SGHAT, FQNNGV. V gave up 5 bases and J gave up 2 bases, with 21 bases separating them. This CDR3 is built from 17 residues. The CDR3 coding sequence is TGTGCCAGCAGCGCGACCCAGAGGGACCACGACAACTATGGCTACACCTTC. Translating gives CASSATQRDHDNYGYTF.

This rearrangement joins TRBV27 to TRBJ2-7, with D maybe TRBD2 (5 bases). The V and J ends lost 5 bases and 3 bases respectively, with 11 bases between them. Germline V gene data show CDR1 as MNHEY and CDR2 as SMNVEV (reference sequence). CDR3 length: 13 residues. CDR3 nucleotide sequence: TGTGCCAGCAGTCCCGCGGGCGTCTACGAGCAGTACTTC. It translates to CASSPAGVYEQYF.

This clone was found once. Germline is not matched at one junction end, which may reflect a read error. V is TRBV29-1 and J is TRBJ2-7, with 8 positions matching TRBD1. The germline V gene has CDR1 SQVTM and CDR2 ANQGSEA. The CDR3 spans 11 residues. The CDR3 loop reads CSVGGNGDRTF. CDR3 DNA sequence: TGCAGCGTTGGGGGAAATGGGGACAGGACTTTC.

DNA of the CDR3: TGTGCCAGCAGTTACTCTTCGGTAGCGGGAACCTACGAGCAGTACTTC. It specifies CASSYSSVAGTYEQYF. This chain uses TRBV6-5 with TRBJ2-7; the match to TRBD2 covers 8 bases. Germline CDR1 and CDR2: MNHEY and SVGAGI. The CDR3 totals 16 residues. Trimming took 0 bases from V and 2 from J; bases not matched to a gene: 6.

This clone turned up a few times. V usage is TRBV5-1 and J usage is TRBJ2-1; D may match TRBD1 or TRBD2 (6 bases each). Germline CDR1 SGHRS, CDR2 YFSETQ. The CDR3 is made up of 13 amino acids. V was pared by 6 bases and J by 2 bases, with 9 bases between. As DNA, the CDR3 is TGCGCCAGCACGGGGGCCGCCTACAATGAGCAGTTCTTC. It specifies CASTGAAYNEQFF.